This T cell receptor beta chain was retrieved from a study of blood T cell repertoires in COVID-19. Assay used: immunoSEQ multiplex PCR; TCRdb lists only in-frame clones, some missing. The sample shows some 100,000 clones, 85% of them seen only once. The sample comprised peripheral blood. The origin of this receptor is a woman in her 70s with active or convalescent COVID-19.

This CDR3 reads CASIRTSGPYEQYF. CDR3 bases: TGTGCCAGCATCCGGACTAGCGGACCCTACGAGCAGTACTTC. V gene TRBV6-5 combines with J gene TRBJ2-7; 10 nucleotides agree with TRBD2. Per the germline V gene, CDR1 is MNHEY and CDR2 is SVGAGI. The length of the CDR3 is 14 residues. V lost 7 bases, J lost 2 bases, and 5 bases stayed unmatched.